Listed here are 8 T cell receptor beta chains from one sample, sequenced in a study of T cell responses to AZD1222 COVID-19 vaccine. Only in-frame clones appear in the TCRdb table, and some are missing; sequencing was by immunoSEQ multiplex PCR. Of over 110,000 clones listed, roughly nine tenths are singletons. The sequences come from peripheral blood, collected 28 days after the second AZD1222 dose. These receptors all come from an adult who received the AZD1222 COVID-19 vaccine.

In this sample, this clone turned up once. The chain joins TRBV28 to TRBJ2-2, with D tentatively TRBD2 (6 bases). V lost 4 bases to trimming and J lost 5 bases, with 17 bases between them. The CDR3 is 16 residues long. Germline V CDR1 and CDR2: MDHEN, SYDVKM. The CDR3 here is CASSSPWRGKTGELFF. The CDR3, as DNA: TGTGCCAGCAGTTCCCCCTGGAGGGGAAAAACCGGGGAGCTGTTTTTT.

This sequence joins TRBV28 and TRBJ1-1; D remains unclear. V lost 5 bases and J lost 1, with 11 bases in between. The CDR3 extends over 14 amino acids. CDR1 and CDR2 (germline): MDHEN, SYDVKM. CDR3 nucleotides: TGTGCCAGCAGTCTCACTAATGGGAACACTGAAGCTTTCTTT. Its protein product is CASSLTNGNTEAFF.

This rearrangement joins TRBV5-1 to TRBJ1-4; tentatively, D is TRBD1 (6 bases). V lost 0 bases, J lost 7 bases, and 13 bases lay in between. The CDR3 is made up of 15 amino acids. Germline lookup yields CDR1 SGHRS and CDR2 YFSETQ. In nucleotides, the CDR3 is TGCGCCAGCAGCTTGGCGGGGGGGCGCGGTGAAAAACTGTTTTTT. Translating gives CASSLAGGRGEKLFF.

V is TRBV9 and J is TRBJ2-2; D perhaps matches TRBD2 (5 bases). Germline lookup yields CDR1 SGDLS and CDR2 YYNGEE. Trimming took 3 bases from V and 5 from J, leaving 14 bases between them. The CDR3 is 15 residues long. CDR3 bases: TGTGCCAGCAGCGCCCTCGAGGGATGGACCGGGGAGCTGTTTTTT. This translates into CASSALEGWTGELFF.

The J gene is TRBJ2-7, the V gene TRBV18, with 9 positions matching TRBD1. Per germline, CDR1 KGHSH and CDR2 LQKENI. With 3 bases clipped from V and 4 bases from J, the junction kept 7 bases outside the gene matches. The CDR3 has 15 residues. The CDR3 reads CASSPRTGAGYEQYF. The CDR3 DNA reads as TGTGCCAGCTCACCTCGGACAGGGGCGGGATACGAGCAGTACTTC.

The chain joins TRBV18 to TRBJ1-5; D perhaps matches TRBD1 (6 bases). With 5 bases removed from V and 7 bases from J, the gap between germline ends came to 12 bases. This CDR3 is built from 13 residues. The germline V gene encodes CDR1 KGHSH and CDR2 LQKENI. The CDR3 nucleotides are TGTGCCAGCTCATCCGGAGGGGGGCAGCCCCAGCATTTT. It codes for CASSSGGGQPQHF.

This chain's CDR3 is CASSFRGLETQYF. The CDR3 coding sequence is TGTGCCAGCAGCTTCAGGGGTTTGGAGACCCAGTACTTC. The chain has TRBV7-2 and TRBJ2-5, with D possibly being TRBD1 (6 bases). This CDR3 is built from 13 residues. The V end was cut by 3 bases, the J end by 5 bases, with 10 bases between. Per the germline V gene, CDR1 is SGHTA and CDR2 is FQGNSA.

CDR3 coding DNA: TGTGCCTGGCAGAAAGTGGAGGGAGCTTTCTTT. Translating gives CAWQKVEGAFF. V and J are TRBV30 and TRBJ1-1; D is unclear. Trimming left V 5 bases short and J 10 bases short, with 14 bases between. Germline lookup yields CDR1 GTSNPN and CDR2 SVGIG (reference sequence). This CDR3 spans 11 amino acids.